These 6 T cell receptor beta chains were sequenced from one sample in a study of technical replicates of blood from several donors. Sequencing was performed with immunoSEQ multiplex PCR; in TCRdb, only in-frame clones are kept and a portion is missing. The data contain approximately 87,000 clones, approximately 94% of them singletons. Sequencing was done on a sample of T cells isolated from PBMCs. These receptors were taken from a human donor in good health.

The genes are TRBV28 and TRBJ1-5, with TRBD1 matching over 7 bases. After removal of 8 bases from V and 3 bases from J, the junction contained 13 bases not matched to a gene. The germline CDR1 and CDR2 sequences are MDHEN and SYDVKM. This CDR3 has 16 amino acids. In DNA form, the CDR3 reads TGTGCCAGCGGAAATACAGGGGCACGGTTCAATCAGCCCCAGCATTTT. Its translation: CASGNTGARFNQPQHF.

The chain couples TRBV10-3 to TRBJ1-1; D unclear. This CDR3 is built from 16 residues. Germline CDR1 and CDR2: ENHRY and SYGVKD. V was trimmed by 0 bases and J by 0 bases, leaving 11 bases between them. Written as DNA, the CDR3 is TGTGCCATCAGTGAGTCGTTAGAGGCGTTGAACACTGAAGCTTTCTTT. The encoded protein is CAISESLEALNTEAFF.

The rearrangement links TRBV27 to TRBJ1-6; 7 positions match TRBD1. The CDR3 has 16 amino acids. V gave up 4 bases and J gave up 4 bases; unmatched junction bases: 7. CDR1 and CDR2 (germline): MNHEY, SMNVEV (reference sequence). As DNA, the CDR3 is TGTGCCAGCAGTTCACAGGGGCTAACTTATAATTCACCCCTCCACTTT. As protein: CASSSQGLTYNSPLHF.

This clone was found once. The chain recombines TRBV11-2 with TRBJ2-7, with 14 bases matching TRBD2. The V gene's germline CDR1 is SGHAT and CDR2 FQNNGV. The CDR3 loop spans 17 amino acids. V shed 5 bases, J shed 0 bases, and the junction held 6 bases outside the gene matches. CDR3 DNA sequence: TGTGCCAGCAGCCCCGGGACTAGCGGGGGAAGCTCCTACGAGCAGTACTTC. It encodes CASSPGTSGGSSYEQYF.

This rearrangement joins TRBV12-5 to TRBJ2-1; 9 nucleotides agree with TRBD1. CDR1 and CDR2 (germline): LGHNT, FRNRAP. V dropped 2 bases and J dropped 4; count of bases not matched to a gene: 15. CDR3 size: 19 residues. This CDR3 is CASGLRTGAAQGPYNEQFF. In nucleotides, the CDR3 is TGTGCTAGTGGTTTGAGGACAGGGGCGGCCCAGGGTCCTTACAATGAGCAGTTCTTC.

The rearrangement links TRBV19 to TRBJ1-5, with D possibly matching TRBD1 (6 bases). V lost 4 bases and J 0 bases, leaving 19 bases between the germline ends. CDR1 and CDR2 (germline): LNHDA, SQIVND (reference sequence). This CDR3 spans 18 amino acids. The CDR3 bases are TGTGCCAGTAGTACAAAAATGAGGGCAGGGGCTAGCAATCAGCCCCAGCATTTT. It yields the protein CASSTKMRAGASNQPQHF.